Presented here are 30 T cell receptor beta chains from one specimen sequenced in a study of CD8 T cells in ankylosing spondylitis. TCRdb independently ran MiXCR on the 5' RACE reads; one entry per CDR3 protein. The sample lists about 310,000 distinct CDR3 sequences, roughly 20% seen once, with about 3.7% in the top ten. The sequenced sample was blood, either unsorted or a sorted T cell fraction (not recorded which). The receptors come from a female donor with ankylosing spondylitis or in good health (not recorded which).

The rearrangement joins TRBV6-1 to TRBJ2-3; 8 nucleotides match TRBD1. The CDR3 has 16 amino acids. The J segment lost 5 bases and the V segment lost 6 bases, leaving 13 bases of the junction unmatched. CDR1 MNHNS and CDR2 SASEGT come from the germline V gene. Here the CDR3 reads CASRNRGFLREDTQYF. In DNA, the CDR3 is TGTGCCAGCAGGAACAGGGGGTTTCTGAGAGAAGATACGCAGTATTTT.

The CDR3 here is CSVERGSGDRDTQYF. As DNA, the CDR3 is TGCAGCGTTGAACGAGGTAGCGGAGATCGAGATACGCAGTATTTT. This chain joins TRBV29-1 and TRBJ2-3, with a tentative D call TRBD2 (6 bases). CDR1 SQVTM and CDR2 ANQGSEA come from the germline V gene. CDR3 length equals 15 residues. Trimming left V 2 bases short and J 5 bases short, with 17 bases between.

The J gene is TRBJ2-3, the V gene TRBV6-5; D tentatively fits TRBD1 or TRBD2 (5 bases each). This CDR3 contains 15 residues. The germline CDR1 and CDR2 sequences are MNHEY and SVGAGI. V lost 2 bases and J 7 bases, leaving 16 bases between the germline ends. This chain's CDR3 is CASSYEGTQRYTQYF. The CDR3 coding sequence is TGTGCCAGCAGTTACGAAGGGACGCAACGTTATACGCAGTATTTT.

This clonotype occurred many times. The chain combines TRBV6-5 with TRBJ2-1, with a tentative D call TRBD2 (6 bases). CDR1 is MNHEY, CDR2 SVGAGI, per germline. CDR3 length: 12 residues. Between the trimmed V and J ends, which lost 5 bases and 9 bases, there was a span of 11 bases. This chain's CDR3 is CASSSGWGEQFF. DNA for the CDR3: TGTGCCAGCAGTAGCGGGTGGGGTGAGCAGTTCTTC.

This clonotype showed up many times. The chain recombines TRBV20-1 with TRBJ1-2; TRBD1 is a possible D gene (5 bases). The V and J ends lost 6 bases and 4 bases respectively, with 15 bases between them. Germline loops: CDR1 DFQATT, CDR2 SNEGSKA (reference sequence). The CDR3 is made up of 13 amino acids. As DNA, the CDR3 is TGCAGTGCCCCGGGGGACTTCGGCTATGGCTACACCTTC. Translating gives CSAPGDFGYGYTF.

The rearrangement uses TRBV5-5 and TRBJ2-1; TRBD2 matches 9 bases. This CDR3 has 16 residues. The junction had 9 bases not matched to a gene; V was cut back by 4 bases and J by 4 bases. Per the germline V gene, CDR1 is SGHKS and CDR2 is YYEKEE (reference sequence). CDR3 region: CASSVRPGLAYNEQFF. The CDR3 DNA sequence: TGTGCCAGCAGCGTGCGACCGGGACTAGCTTACAATGAGCAGTTCTTC.

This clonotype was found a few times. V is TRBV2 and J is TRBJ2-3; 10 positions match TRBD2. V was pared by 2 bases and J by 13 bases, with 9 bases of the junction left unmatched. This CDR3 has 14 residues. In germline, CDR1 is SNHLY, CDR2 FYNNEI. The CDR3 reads CASSEPAGGPVKYF. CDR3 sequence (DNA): TGTGCCAGCAGTGAACCAGCGGGAGGGCCCGTGAAGTATTTT.

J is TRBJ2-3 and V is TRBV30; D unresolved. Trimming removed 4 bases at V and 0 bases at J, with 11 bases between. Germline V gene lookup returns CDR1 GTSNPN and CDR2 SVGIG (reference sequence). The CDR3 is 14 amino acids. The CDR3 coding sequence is TGTGCCTGGACAGGCAGGATAAGCACAGATACGCAGTATTTT. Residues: CAWTGRISTDTQYF.

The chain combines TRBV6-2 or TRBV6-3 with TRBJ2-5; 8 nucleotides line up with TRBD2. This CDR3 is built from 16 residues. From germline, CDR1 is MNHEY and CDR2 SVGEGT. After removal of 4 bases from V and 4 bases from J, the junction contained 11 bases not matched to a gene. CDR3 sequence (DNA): TGTGCCAGCAGTTCGGCCTCGTGGCTAGCGGGAGAGACCCAGTACTTC. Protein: CASSSASWLAGETQYF.

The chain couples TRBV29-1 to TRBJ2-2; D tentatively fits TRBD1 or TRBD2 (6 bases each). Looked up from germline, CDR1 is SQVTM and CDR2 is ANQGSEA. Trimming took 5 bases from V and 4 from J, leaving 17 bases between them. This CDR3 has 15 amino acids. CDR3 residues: CSVSPRGAGTGELFF. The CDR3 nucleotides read TGCAGCGTTTCACCGAGGGGGGCTGGCACCGGGGAGCTGTTTTTT.

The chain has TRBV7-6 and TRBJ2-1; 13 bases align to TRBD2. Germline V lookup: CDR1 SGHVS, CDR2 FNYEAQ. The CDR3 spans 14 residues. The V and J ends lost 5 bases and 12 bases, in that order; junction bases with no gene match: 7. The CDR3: CASSPGLAGVGQFF. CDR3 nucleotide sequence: TGTGCCAGCAGCCCCGGACTAGCGGGAGTAGGGCAGTTCTTC.

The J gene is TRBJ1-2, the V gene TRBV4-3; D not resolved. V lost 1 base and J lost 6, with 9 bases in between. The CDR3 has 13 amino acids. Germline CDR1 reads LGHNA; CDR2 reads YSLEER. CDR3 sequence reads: CASSQGLKDGYTF. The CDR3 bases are TGCGCCAGCAGCCAAGGGCTTAAGGATGGCTACACCTTC.

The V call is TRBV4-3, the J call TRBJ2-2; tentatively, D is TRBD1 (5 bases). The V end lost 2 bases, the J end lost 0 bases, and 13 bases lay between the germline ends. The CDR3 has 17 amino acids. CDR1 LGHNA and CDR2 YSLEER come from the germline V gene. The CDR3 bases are TGCGCCAGCAGCCAAAGTCCCGACAGCGCGAACACCGGGGAGCTGTTTTTT. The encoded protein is CASSQSPDSANTGELFF.

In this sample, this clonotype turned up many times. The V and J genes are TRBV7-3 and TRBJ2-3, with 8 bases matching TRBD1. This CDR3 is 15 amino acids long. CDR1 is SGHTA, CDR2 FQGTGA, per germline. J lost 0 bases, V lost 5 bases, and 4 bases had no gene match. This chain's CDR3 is CASSRTGKSTDTQYF. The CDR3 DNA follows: TGTGCCAGCAGCCGGACAGGGAAGAGCACAGATACGCAGTATTTT.

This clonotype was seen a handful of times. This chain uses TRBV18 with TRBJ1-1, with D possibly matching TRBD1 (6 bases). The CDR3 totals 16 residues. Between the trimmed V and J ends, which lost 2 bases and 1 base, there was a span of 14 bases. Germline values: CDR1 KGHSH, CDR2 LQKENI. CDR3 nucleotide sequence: TGTGCCAGCTCACCATCCGCCGGACAGTCGAACACTGAAGCTTTCTTT. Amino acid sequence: CASSPSAGQSNTEAFF.

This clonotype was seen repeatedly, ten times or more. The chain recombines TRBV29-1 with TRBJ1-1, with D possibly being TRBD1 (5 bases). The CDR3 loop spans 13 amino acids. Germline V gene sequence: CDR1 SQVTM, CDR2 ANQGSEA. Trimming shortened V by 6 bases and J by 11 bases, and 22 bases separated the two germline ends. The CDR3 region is CSVDSGTSFSAFF. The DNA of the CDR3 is TGCAGCGTCGACTCCGGGACCTCCTTTTCGGCTTTCTTT.

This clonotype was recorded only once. The CDR3 reads CASSSEESGANVLTF. The CDR3 DNA sequence: TGTGCCAGCAGTTCTGAGGAATCTGGGGCCAACGTCCTGACTTTC. This chain uses TRBV2 with TRBJ2-6; D uncertain. The CDR3 runs to 15 residues. V lost 5 bases and J lost 1, with 9 bases in between. The V gene's germline CDR1 is SNHLY and CDR2 FYNNEI.

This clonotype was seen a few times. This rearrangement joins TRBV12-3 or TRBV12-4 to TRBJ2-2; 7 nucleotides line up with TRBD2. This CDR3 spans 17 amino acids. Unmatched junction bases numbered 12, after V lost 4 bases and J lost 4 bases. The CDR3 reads CASSSPPAGVGTGELFF. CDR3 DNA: TGTGCCAGCAGTTCACCACCCGCGGGAGTTGGCACCGGGGAGCTGTTTTTT.

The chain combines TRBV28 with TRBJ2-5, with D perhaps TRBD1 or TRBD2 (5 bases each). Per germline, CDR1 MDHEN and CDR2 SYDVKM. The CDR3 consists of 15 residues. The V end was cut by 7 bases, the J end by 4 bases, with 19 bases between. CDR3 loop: CASTPAGNRRETQYF. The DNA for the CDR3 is TGTGCCAGCACTCCAGCCGGGAACAGGCGAGAGACCCAGTACTTC.

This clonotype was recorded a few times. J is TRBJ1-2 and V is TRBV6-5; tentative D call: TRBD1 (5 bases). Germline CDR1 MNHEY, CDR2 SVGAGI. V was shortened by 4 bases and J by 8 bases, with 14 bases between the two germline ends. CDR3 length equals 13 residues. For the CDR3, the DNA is TGTGCCAGCAGTTTTGAGGGGCGCGGCGGCTACACCTTC. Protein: CASSFEGRGGYTF.

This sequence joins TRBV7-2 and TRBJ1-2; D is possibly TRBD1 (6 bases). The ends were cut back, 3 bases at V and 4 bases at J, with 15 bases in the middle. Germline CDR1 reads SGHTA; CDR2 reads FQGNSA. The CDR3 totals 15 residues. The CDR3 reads CASSFYQGPSYGYTF. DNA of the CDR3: TGTGCCAGCAGCTTCTATCAGGGGCCGAGCTATGGCTACACCTTC.

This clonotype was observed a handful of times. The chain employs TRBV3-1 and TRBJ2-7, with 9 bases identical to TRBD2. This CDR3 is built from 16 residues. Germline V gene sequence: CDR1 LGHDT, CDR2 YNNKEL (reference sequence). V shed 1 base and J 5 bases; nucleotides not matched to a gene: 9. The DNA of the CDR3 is TGTGCCAGCAGCCAAGTCTTAGCGGGAGCTGGTCACGAGCAGTACTTC. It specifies CASSQVLAGAGHEQYF.

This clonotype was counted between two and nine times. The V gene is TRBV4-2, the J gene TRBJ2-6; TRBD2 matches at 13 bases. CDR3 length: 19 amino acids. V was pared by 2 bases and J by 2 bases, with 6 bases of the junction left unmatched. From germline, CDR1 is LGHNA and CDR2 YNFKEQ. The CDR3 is CASSQIGTSGATGANVLTF. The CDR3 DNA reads TGTGCCAGCAGCCAAATAGGGACTAGCGGGGCAACTGGGGCCAACGTCCTGACTTTC.

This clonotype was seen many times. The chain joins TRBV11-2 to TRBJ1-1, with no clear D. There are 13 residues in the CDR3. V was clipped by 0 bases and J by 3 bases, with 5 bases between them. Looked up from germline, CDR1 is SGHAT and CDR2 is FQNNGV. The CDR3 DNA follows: TGTGCCAGCAGCTTAGAAAGGGACACTGAAGCTTTCTTT. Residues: CASSLERDTEAFF. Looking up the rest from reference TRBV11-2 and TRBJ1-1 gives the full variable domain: EAGVAQSPRYKIIEKRQSVAFWCNPISGHATLYWYQQILGQGPKLLIQFQNNGVVDDSQLPKDRFSAERLKGVDSTLKIQPAKLEDSAVYLCASSLERDTEAFFGQGTRLTVV.

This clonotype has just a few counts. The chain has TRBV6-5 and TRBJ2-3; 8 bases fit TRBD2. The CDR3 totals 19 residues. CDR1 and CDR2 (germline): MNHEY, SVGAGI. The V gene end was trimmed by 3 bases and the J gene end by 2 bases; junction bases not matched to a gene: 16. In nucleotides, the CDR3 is TGTGCCAGCAGTTATTGCGGTTTGGCTAGCGGGCCGATCACAGATACGCAGTATTTT. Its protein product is CASSYCGLASGPITDTQYF.

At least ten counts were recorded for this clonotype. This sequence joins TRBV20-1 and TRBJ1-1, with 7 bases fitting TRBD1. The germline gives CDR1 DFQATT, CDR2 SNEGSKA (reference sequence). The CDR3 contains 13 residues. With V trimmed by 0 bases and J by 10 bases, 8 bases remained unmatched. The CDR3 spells CSARDPAGTAAFF. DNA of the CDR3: TGCAGTGCTAGAGATCCGGCTGGGACAGCAGCTTTCTTT.

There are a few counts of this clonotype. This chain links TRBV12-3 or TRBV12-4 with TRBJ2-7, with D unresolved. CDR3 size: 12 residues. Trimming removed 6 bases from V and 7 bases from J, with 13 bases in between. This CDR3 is CASSKLRREQYF. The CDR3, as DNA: TGTGCCAGCAGCAAGCTCCGGCGGGAGCAGTACTTC.

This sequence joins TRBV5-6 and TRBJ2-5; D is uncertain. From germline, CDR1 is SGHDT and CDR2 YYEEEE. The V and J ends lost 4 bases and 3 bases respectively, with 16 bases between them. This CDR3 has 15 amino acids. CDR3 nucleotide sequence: TGTGCCAGCAGCAGGCCGGGTGGGTATGAAGAGACCCAGTACTTC. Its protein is CASSRPGGYEETQYF. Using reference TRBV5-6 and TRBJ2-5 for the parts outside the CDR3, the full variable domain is DAGVTQSPTHLIKTRGQQVTLRCSPKSGHDTVSWYQQALGQGPQFIFQYYEEEERQRGNFPDRFSGHQFPNYSSELNVNALLLGDSALYLCASSRPGGYEETQYFGPGTRLLVL.

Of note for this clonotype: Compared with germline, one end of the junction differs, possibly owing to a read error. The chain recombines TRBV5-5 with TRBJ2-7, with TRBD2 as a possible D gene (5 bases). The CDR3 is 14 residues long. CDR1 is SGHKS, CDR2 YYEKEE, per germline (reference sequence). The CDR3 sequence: CASTLTRGSYEQYF. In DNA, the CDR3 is TGTGCCAGCACCTTGACAAGAGGGTCCTACGAGCAGTACTTC. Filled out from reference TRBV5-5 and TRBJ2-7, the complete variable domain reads DAGVTQSPTHLIKTRGQQVTLRCSPISGHKSVSWYQQVLGQGPQFIFQYYEKEERGRGNFPDRFSARQFPNYSSELNVNALLLGDSALYLCASTLTRGSYEQYFGPGTRLTVT.

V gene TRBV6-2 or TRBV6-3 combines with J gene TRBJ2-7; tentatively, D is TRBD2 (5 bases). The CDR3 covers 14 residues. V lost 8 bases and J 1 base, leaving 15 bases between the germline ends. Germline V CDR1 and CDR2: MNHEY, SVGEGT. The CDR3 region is CASFAGGRSYEQYF. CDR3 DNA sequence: TGTGCCAGCTTCGCTGGCGGGCGTTCCTACGAGCAGTACTTC.